This T cell receptor beta chain came from a study of cytomegalovirus exposure and HLA in healthy donors. Vbeta (60) and Jbeta (13) primers were used in the PCR. Assay used: immunoSEQ multiplex PCR; TCRdb lists only in-frame clones, some missing. The sample includes about 160,000 clones, approximately 84% of them seen just once. Germline V gene sequence: CDR1 KGHSH, CDR2 LQKENI. CDR3 length: 14 residues. V gave up 3 bases and J gave up 2 bases, with 11 bases separating them. The receptor was derived from a man aged 18 to 30 in good health and CMV-seropositive. The chain links TRBV18 to TRBJ2-7, with a possible D match to TRBD1 (6 bases). Sequencing was done on a sample of PBMCs. The CDR3 sequence: CASSPPRGPYEQYF. For the CDR3, the DNA is TGTGCCAGCTCACCGCCCAGGGGTCCCTACGAGCAGTACTTC.